A single sample is the source of the 8 T cell receptor beta chains below, sequenced in a study of blood T cells in healthy people across ages. It was with a sample-barcoded 5' primer and a J-beta primer mix that a second PCR of roughly 7 to 12 cycles was run. TCRdb analysed the 5' RACE reads with MiXCR anew, one entry per CDR3 protein. The profile shows hundreds of thousands of distinct CDR3 sequences, around 50% of them singletons. What was sequenced was blood. Source of these receptors: a man aged 40-49 years in good health.

The V and J genes are TRBV4-1 and TRBJ2-7; TRBD2 matches 8 bases. This CDR3 region has 16 residues. CDR1 and CDR2 from the germline V gene are MGHRA and YSYEKL. V shed 1 base and J 3 bases; nucleotides not matched to a gene: 8. The CDR3, as DNA: TGCGCCAGCAGCCAAGGCTGGCTAGCGGGTTTCTACGAGCAGTACTTC. Protein product: CASSQGWLAGFYEQYF.

The chain links TRBV18 to TRBJ1-2, with D perhaps TRBD1 (6 bases). Germline V gene lookup returns CDR1 KGHSH and CDR2 LQKENI. V lost 2 bases to trimming and J lost 2 bases, with 12 bases between them. This CDR3 has 15 residues. CDR3 nucleotides: TGTGCCAGCTCACCAGGGGACAAGGTCAACTATGGCTACACCTTC. Its protein is CASSPGDKVNYGYTF.

The J gene is TRBJ2-7, the V gene TRBV12-3 or TRBV12-4, with 16 bases matching TRBD2. The J call may be faulty, since TRBJ2-5 better matches the DNA end. The CDR3 runs to 17 residues. The CDR3 here is CASSPGTSGRAGETQYF. In DNA, the CDR3 is TGTGCCAGCAGTCCTGGGACTAGCGGGAGGGCCGGGGAGACCCAGTACTTC.

This clonotype was seen a few times. The chain has TRBV4-2 and TRBJ2-5; possibly TRBD1 or TRBD2 for D (5 bases each). Germline assignment: CDR1 LGHNA and CDR2 YNFKEQ. Trimming removed 4 bases from V and 4 bases from J, with 19 bases in between. The CDR3 is 16 amino acids. CDR3: CASSRLTTRDGETQYF. Written as DNA, the CDR3 is TGTGCCAGCAGCCGCTTGACTACCAGGGATGGAGAGACCCAGTACTTC.

Note on this clonotype: A much more abundant neighbour one base away suggests this may be a read error. This chain links TRBV7-2 with TRBJ2-1; the D is unclear. This CDR3 region has 11 residues. Germline CDR1 reads SGHTA; CDR2 reads FQGNSA. Here the CDR3 DNA reads TGTGCCGGCAGTCGTTCTACTGAGCAGTTCTTC. Amino acids: CAGSRSTEQFF.

The V call is TRBV5-1, the J call TRBJ1-2; no clear D. CDR3 length equals 15 residues. Trimming cost V 0 bases and J 6 bases, with 15 bases left between them. The germline V gene has CDR1 SGHRS and CDR2 YFSETQ. CDR3 residues: CASSLETAAWDGYTF. CDR3 nucleotide sequence: TGCGCCAGCAGCTTGGAGACGGCCGCTTGGGATGGCTACACCTTC. Full variable domain (rest looked up from reference TRBV5-1 and TRBJ1-2): KAGVTQTPRYLIKTRGQQVTLSCSPISGHRSVSWYQQTPGQGLQFLFEYFSETQRNKGNFPGRFSGRQFSNSRSEMNVSTLELGDSALYLCASSLETAAWDGYTFGSGTRLTVV.

CDR3 amino acids: CGAGTGANVLTF. CDR3 DNA sequence: TGCGGGGCGGGTACCGGGGCCAACGTCCTGACTTTC. V gene TRBV4-3 combines with J gene TRBJ2-6; perhaps TRBD2 as D (5 bases). From germline, CDR1 is LGHNA and CDR2 YSLEER. CDR3 length: 12 residues.

This chain uses TRBV11-2 with TRBJ2-1; TRBD2 might be the D (6 bases). There are 14 residues in the CDR3. V was shortened by 5 bases and J by 9 bases, with 17 bases between the two germline ends. Germline V gives CDR1 SGHAT, CDR2 FQNNGV. CDR3 in DNA: TGTGCCAGCAGCCCACGACCCTCTAGCGTTGAGCAGTTCTTC. Its translation: CASSPRPSSVEQFF.